The 16 T cell receptor beta chains below come from one sample, sequenced in a study of graft-versus-host responses after intestinal transplantation. These TCRs are of unknown antigen specificity. The method was immunoSEQ multiplex PCR; TCRdb's version includes in-frame clones alone and lacks a portion of them. The sample has 70,000 to 95,000 clones; 85% to 95% are singletons. Sequenced here: unstimulated CD8+ T cells sorted from spleen or lymph node cells, sampled before transplant. These receptors all come from a human donor who was the organ donor for an intestinal transplant.

The CDR3 bases are TGCAGCGTTGGGGGGGACTCCTACAATGAGCAGTTCTTC. Translating gives CSVGGDSYNEQFF. The V and J genes are TRBV29-1 and TRBJ2-1; a possible D gene is TRBD2 (6 bases). The CDR3 sequence is 13 residues long. Between the trimmed V and J ends, which lost 4 bases and 0 bases, there was a span of 7 bases. In germline, CDR1 is SQVTM, CDR2 ANQGSEA.

This sequence joins TRBV1 and TRBJ2-4; no DNA check was done on the table's D call, TRBD2. TRBV1 corresponds to a pseudogene. The CDR3 runs to 17 residues. CDR3 nucleotide sequence: TGCACCAGCAGCCAAGAGGCGGGGGGGCCTACCAAAAACATTCAGTACTTC. As protein: CTSSQEAGGPTKNIQYF.

The chain carries TRBV14 and TRBJ1-6; TRBD1 matches 10 bases. Unmatched junction bases numbered 9, after V lost 4 bases and J lost 6 bases. Germline V gene data show CDR1 as SGHDN and CDR2 as FVKESK. CDR3 length: 17 residues. CDR3 coding DNA: TGTGCCAGCAGCCGTGGACAGGGGGTTCTAGGTAATTCACCCCTCCACTTT. This codes for CASSRGQGVLGNSPLHF.

This clone was seen once. The V and J genes are TRBV29-1 and TRBJ2-1, with D possibly being TRBD1 (6 bases). The germline V gene has CDR1 SQVTM and CDR2 ANQGSEA. This CDR3 has 11 residues. V was cut by 7 bases and J by 8 bases, with 12 bases left in between. This CDR3 reads CSAHRVHEQFF. The CDR3 bases are TGCAGCGCCCACAGGGTCCATGAGCAGTTCTTC.

This clone was counted once. V usage is TRBV27 and J usage is TRBJ2-5; 8 nucleotides align to TRBD1. The J segment lost 4 bases and the V segment lost 6 bases, leaving 4 bases of the junction unmatched. The CDR3 is 13 amino acids. Germline assignment: CDR1 MNHEY and CDR2 SMNVEV (reference sequence). For the CDR3, the DNA is TGTGCCAGCAGCCGGACAGGGCTAGAGACCCAGTACTTC. This sequence encodes CASSRTGLETQYF.

CDR3 residues: CASSLGTSDYNEQFF. CDR3 nucleotide sequence: TGTGCCAGCAGTTTAGGTACTAGCGACTACAATGAGCAGTTCTTC. The chain is built from TRBV27 and TRBJ2-1; 7 nucleotides match TRBD2. Germline values: CDR1 MNHEY, CDR2 SMNVEV (reference sequence). Trimming removed 2 bases from V and 3 bases from J; junction bases left unmatched: 4. The CDR3 sequence is 15 residues long.

The genes are TRBV15 and TRBJ2-5; 8 nucleotides agree with TRBD2. There are 14 residues in the CDR3. Germline-derived CDR1 and CDR2 are LNHNV and YYDKDF (reference sequence). V lost 8 bases and J lost 3; bases outside the gene matches: 8. This CDR3 is CATGPSGLEETQYF. CDR3 nucleotides: TGTGCCACCGGACCGTCGGGACTAGAAGAGACCCAGTACTTC. Drawing the rest from reference TRBV15 and TRBJ2-5, the complete variable domain is DAMVIQNPRYQVTQFGKPVTLSCSQTLNHNVMYWYQQKSSQAPKLLFHYYDKDFNNEADTPDNFQSRRPNTSFCFLDIRSPGLGDTAMYLCATGPSGLEETQYFGPGTRLLVL.

The chain carries TRBV2 and TRBJ1-1, with TRBD1 matching over 9 bases. This CDR3 has 16 residues. Trimming cost V 2 bases and J 5 bases; bases outside gene matches: 9. Germline assignment: CDR1 SNHLY and CDR2 FYNNEI. CDR3 nucleotides: TGTGCCAGCAGTGAACAAGGGACAGGGATGGCGACTGAAGCTTTCTTT. Translation gives CASSEQGTGMATEAFF.

The CDR3, as DNA: TGTGCCAGCAGCCCCAAGGACGTGGCAGGGGTCTACAATGAGCAGTTCTTC. It yields the protein CASSPKDVAGVYNEQFF. The rearrangement uses TRBV7-9 and TRBJ2-1; TRBD1 is a possible D gene (6 bases). Trimming took off 5 bases at V and 3 bases at J, with 20 bases between the two ends. The CDR3 length is 17 residues. CDR1 SEHNR and CDR2 FQNEAQ come from the germline V gene (reference sequence).

The V gene is TRBV6-5, the J gene TRBJ2-3; 9 bases map to TRBD2. The CDR3 totals 16 residues. Germline lookup yields CDR1 MNHEY and CDR2 SVGAGI. After removal of 1 base from V and 5 bases from J, the junction contained 7 bases not matched to a gene. The CDR3 DNA follows: TGTGCCAGCAGTTACTTAGCGGGGGCCTCCCTAGATACGCAGTATTTT. Its protein is CASSYLAGASLDTQYF.

This chain uses TRBV5-6 with TRBJ2-3, with a weak D call TRBD2 (6 bases). Trimming removed 0 bases at V and 6 bases at J, with 11 bases between. Germline lookup yields CDR1 SGHDT and CDR2 YYEEEE. The CDR3 covers 14 residues. Here the CDR3 reads CASSLGLGGDTQYF. The CDR3 bases are TGTGCCAGCAGCTTGGGACTAGGTGGGGATACGCAGTATTTT.

The V gene is TRBV9, the J gene TRBJ2-1; D gene unclear. This CDR3 is 15 amino acids long. V lost 0 bases to trimming and J lost 8 bases, with 15 bases between them. Germline loops: CDR1 SGDLS, CDR2 YYNGEE. CDR3 sequence (DNA): TGTGCCAGCAGCGTAGAAGAGGTTGTCGTCCATGAGCAGTTCTTC. This codes for CASSVEEVVVHEQFF. Using reference TRBV9 and TRBJ2-1 for the parts outside the CDR3, the full variable domain is DSGVTQTPKHLITATGQRVTLRCSPRSGDLSVYWYQQSLDQGLQFLIQYYNGEERAKGNILERFSAQQFPDLHSELNLSSLELGDSALYFCASSVEEVVVHEQFFGPGTRLTVL.

The chain couples TRBV19 to TRBJ1-2; 8 bases match TRBD1. V lost 6 bases to trimming and J lost 6 bases; unmatched junction nucleotides: 15. CDR3 length: 16 amino acids. Germline V gene data show CDR1 as LNHDA and CDR2 as SQIVND (reference sequence). CDR3 amino acids: CASSTYDTGGEDGYTF. In DNA, the CDR3 is TGTGCCAGTAGCACTTACGATACAGGGGGGGAAGATGGCTACACCTTC.

This clone has a handful of counts. The genes are TRBV5-6 and TRBJ1-3; no definite D call. CDR1 and CDR2 from the germline V gene are SGHDT and YYEEEE. With 2 bases removed from V and 4 bases from J, the gap between germline ends came to 4 bases. The CDR3 consists of 12 residues. CDR3 coding DNA: TGTGCCAGCAGCTTACTAGGAAACACCATATATTTT. Residues: CASSLLGNTIYF.

The rearrangement uses TRBV28 and TRBJ2-2; 7 positions match TRBD1. CDR3 length: 14 amino acids. Unmatched junction bases numbered 5, after V lost 3 bases and J lost 7 bases. Germline V gives CDR1 MDHEN, CDR2 SYDVKM. CDR3 sequence: CASSFRQGSGELFF. CDR3 coding DNA: TGTGCCAGCAGTTTCCGACAGGGTAGCGGGGAGCTGTTTTTT.

This sequence joins TRBV5-4 and TRBJ2-7, with TRBD2 matching 13 bases. V lost 4 bases, J lost 0 bases, and 7 bases stayed unmatched. Per germline, CDR1 SGHNT and CDR2 YYREEE (reference sequence). The CDR3 is made up of 17 amino acids. The CDR3 nucleotides read TGTGCCAGCAGCATTGATGGACTAGCGGGGGCCTCCTACGAGCAGTACTTC. Translated: CASSIDGLAGASYEQYF. The variable domain in full, with the rest retrieved from reference TRBV5-4 and TRBJ2-7, is ETGVTQSPTHLIKTRGQQVTLRCSSQSGHNTVSWYQQALGQGPQFIFQYYREEENGRGNFPPRFSGLQFPNYSSELNVNALELDDSALYLCASSIDGLAGASYEQYFGPGTRLTVT.